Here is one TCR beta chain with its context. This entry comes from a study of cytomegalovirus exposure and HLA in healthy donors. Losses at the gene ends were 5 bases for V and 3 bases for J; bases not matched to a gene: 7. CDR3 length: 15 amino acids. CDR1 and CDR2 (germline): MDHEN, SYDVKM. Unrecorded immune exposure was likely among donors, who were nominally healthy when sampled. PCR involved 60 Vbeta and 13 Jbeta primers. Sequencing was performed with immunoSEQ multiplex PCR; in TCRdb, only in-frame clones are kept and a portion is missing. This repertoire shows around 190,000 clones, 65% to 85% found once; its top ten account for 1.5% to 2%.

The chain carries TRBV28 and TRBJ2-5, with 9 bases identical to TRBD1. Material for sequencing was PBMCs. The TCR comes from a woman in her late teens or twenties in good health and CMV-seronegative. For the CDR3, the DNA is TGTGCCAGCAGTACTCCGACAGGGGGGGAAGAGACCCAGTACTTC. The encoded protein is CASSTPTGGEETQYF.